Reported below is one T cell receptor (beta chain). Its antigen is undetermined. The length of the CDR3 is 19 residues. Unmatched junction bases numbered 15, after V lost 1 base and J lost 5 bases. Germline V CDR1 and CDR2: LGHNA, YNFKEQ. The data stem from a study of T-cell reconstitution after alpha-beta-depleted transplantation in children. Molecular barcoding with unique molecular identifiers was used for the TCRbeta library. TCRdb recomputed calls from the PCR reads with MiXCR, one row per CDR3 protein. The sample lists about 980,000 distinct CDR3 sequences; 25% to 35% were seen once. Broader study findings: High day-60 TCRbeta diversity in some patients came from surviving recipient T cells and thymic progenitors. Roughly two months post-transplant, alpha-beta T cells reportedly originated from several hundred graft clones that had expanded.

The TCR originated in a boy under three years old who had a stem cell transplant for SCID, so the T cells may come from the graft donor. This chain joins TRBV4-2 and TRBJ2-3; 10 nucleotides agree with TRBD2. Sequences were derived from PBMCs, mostly from graft donor cells, sampled 360 days after TCRalphabeta/CD19-depleted stem cell transplant. CDR3 protein: CASSQVVAGGADRGDTQYF. CDR3 nucleotides: TGTGCCAGCAGCCAAGTAGTAGCGGGGGGAGCGGATCGAGGAGATACGCAGTATTTT.